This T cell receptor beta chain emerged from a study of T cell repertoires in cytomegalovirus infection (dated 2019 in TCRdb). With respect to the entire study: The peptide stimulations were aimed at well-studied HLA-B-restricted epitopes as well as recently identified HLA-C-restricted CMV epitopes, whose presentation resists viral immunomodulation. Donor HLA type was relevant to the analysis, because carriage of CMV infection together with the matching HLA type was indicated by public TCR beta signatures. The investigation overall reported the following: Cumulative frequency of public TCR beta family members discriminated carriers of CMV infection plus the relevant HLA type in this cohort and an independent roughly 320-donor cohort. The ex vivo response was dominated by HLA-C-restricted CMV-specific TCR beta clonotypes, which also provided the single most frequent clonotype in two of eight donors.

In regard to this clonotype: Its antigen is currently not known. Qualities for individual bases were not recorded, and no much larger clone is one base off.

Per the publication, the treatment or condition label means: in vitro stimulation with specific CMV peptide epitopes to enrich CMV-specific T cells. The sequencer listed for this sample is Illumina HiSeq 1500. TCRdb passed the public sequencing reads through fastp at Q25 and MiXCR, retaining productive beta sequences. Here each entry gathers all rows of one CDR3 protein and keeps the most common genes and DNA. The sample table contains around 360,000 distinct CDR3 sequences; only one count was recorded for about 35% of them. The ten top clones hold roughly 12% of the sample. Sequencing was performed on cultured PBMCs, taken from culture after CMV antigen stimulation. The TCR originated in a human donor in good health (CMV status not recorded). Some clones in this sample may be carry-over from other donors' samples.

The bases are TGTGCCAGCAGCTTCTACCGGGACAGATATTACAATGAGCAGTTCTTC. It translates to CASSFYRDRYYNEQFF. The receptor chain draws on TRBV11-2 and TRBJ2-1; 7 central nucleotides agree with TRBD1. From V the trimming removes 3 bases and from J it removes 4 bases, while the gene matches leave 9 bases of the junction unaccounted for. CDR1 and CDR2 (SGHAT, FQNNGV) derive from the germline V gene. The CDR3 goes from the cysteine to the phenylalanine over 16 residues. Left in the record is the CDR3 DNA by itself, 48 bases read in frame from the first base.